The 4 T cell receptor beta chains below all came from one sample that was sequenced in a study of tissue T cells after allogeneic stem cell transplantation. Only in-frame clones appear in the TCRdb table, and some are missing; sequencing was by immunoSEQ multiplex PCR. The sample shows 250 to 350 clones, nearly 50% of them seen only once. Sample: skin. These receptors originate from a female BALB/c mouse in good health. Strain MHC haplotype: H2-d.

This clone was seen more than once but under ten times. Gene labels here are mouse ones. The read is 1 residue too short to cover the CDR3 end, so that end is filled in from the germline J gene. The V gene is TRBV19, the J gene TRBJ1-3; 11 positions agree with TRBD1. Germline V lookup: CDR1 FNHDT, CDR2 SITEND (reference sequence). V lost 4 bases and J lost 2; bases outside the gene matches: 5. The length of the CDR3 is 16 residues. The CDR3 sequence is CASSPPGQGAGNTLYF. The part of the CDR3 DNA that was read is TGTGCCAGCAGTCCTCCGGGACAGGGGGCTGGAAATACGCTCTAT.

Only a few counts were recorded for this clone. The genes and germline here are from mouse. The observed sequence ends 1 residue before the CDR3 terminus, with the missing tail filled in from the germline J gene. The J gene is TRBJ1-2, the V gene TRBV19, with 7 positions matching TRBD1. V gave up 4 bases and J gave up 3 bases; unmatched junction bases: 6. Germline V lookup: CDR1 FNHDT, CDR2 SITEND (reference sequence). There are 14 residues in the CDR3. Incomplete CDR3 DNA: TGTGCCAGCAGTCCGACAGGGAGGGACTCCGACTACACC. It encodes CASSPTGRDSDYT. The whole CDR3 sequence reads CASSPTGRDSDYTF.

Concerning this clone: Mouse gene names and germline throughout. The observed sequence ends 1 residue before the CDR3 terminus, with the missing tail filled in from the germline J gene. The chain links TRBV5 to TRBJ2-2; 7 nucleotides align to TRBD1. The V and J ends lost 2 bases and 0 bases, in that order; junction bases with no gene match: 6. There are 17 residues in the CDR3. Germline CDR1 and CDR2: LGHNA and YNLKQL (reference sequence). CDR3 region: CASSQSNRGANTGQLYF. The CDR3 DNA, read in part, is TGTGCCAGCAGCCAATCAAACAGGGGAGCAAACACCGGGCAGCTCTAC.

This clone was found a few times. Each gene name is a mouse one. The read ends 1 residue shy of where the CDR3 ends; the end is completed using the germline J gene. The chain combines TRBV1 with TRBJ2-1, with 9 positions matching TRBD2. V dropped 0 bases and J dropped 3; count of bases not matched to a gene: 0. Germline V lookup: CDR1 NSQYPW, CDR2 LRSPGD (reference sequence). The CDR3 spans 15 residues. CDR3 DNA, as far as it was read: TGCACCTGCAGTGCAGACTGGGGGGGCTATGCTGAGCAGTTC. Its protein product is CTCSADWGGYAEQF. The CDR3 reads in full as CTCSADWGGYAEQFF.